The 5 T cell receptor beta chains listed next were all sequenced from one sample in a study of vaccination effects on CD4 cells after COVID-19. Sequencing in the ViraFEST assay came after antigen-specific CD4+ T cells had been expanded with viral peptide pools, which were used to stimulate PBMC. When about ten days of culture had elapsed, CD4+ T cells were isolated. Nucleocapsid antibodies were negative in the vaccine recipients, who had never had SARS-CoV-2 infection. These receptors have no identified antigens. The protocol was immunoSEQ multiplex PCR, while the TCRdb copy is restricted to in-frame clones and leaves out a portion. The sample has over 60,000 clones, approximately 79% seen once. The sample was CD4+ T cells from PBMCs cultured with HCoV-NL63 spike peptides, taken before COVID-19 vaccination. These receptor sequences come from a human donor who received a COVID-19 vaccine.

The V and J genes are TRBV4-3 and TRBJ1-1, with D possibly TRBD1 on 6 matching bases. This CDR3 is built from 14 residues. In germline, CDR1 is LGHNA, CDR2 YSLEER. The germline V and J ends were trimmed by 6 bases and 5 bases, with 16 bases remaining between them. The CDR3 here is CASSLKGGRTEAFF. CDR3 in DNA: TGCGCCAGCAGTCTCAAGGGGGGTAGAACTGAAGCTTTCTTT.

The chain is built from TRBV6-5 and TRBJ2-1; 8 positions match TRBD1. CDR3 length: 15 amino acids. Germline assignment: CDR1 MNHEY and CDR2 SVGAGI. J lost 4 bases, V lost 5 bases, and 7 bases had no gene match. The CDR3 loop is CASSLLRDRYNEQFF. The CDR3 region has the DNA TGTGCCAGCAGTCTCCTCCGGGACAGGTACAATGAGCAGTTCTTC.

J is TRBJ1-4 and V is TRBV3-1 (or the pseudogene TRBV3-2), with a weak D call TRBD1 (5 bases). Germline V gene sequence: CDR1 LGHDT, CDR2 YNNKEL (reference sequence). CDR3 size: 15 residues. V was cut by 3 bases and J by 8 bases, with 16 bases left in between. The CDR3 coding sequence is TGTGCCAGCAGCCACGGCAGGGTTAAAAAAGAAAAACTGTTTTTT. This codes for CASSHGRVKKEKLFF.

This clone was picked up one time. The rearrangement links TRBV18 to TRBJ2-5; D ambiguous. V lost 0 bases and J 4 bases, leaving 6 bases between the germline ends. This CDR3 is built from 13 residues. The germline gives CDR1 KGHSH, CDR2 LQKENI. CDR3 loop: CASSPPNTETQYF. Written as DNA, the CDR3 is TGTGCCAGCTCACCACCGAACACAGAGACCCAGTACTTC.

J is TRBJ1-2 and V is TRBV12-3 or TRBV12-4, with a possible D match to TRBD1 (5 bases). This CDR3 has 13 residues. V was trimmed by 1 base and J by 9 bases, leaving 12 bases between them. CDR3 amino acids: CASSLGDGVSYTF. In DNA, the CDR3 is TGTGCCAGCAGTTTAGGGGACGGAGTGAGCTACACCTTC.